The T cell receptor beta chain described here comes from a study of T cells after posttransplantation cyclophosphamide. This clone was picked up many times. Its antigen is not known. Study results and limitations: Later blood repertoires were often dominated by clones from the donor CD8+ memory compartment. Recipient CMV seropositivity and CMV reactivation strongly tracked TRB clonality. Blood and skin or GI T cell repertoires showed limited TRB overlap.

The trim removed 4 bases at V and 0 bases at J, leaving 6 bases unmatched. The length of the CDR3 is 16 residues. From germline, CDR1 is SGHRS and CDR2 YFSETQ. The protocol was immunoSEQ multiplex PCR, while the TCRdb copy is restricted to in-frame clones and leaves out a portion. The sample has roughly 35,000 clones, none seen only once. The sequence was collected from a woman aged 45-65 years in good health and a related stem cell transplant donor. Sequenced: PBMCs. The chain has TRBV5-1 and TRBJ2-3; 9 nucleotides align to TRBD2. The CDR3 DNA reads as TGCGCCAGCAGCCCCTCGACTAGCGGTAGCACAGATACGCAGTATTTT. Protein sequence: CASSPSTSGSTDTQYF.